This T cell receptor beta chain is drawn from a study of CD8 T cells in Susac syndrome. Study-wide findings and caveats: The study conceded that its TCR sequencing and HLA analysis involved relatively few individuals.

An input of about 0.45 to 1 ug of RNA was subjected to reverse transcription using random hexamers. Amplification of the TCR beta CDR3 was carried out by immunoSEQ multiplex PCR, which spanned a total of 54 Vbeta and 13 Jbeta segments. TCRdb processed the immunoSEQ multiplex PCR reads anew with MiXCR; each CDR3 protein has one entry. This table holds about 49,000 distinct CDR3 sequences, 80% to 95% found once. Remarks on this clonotype: Its matching antigen is unknown.

Sequencing of TCR beta was performed on blood CD8+ T cells and on blood CD4+ T cells. TEMRA cells were enriched by FACS, while CD8+ and CD4+ T cells were obtained through a negative isolation that was performed magnetically. V lost 9 bases and J lost 3, with 13 bases in between. Germline lookup yields CDR1 SGHNT and CDR2 YYREEE (reference sequence). CDR3 length: 12 amino acids. The chain carries TRBV5-4 and TRBJ2-7; D might be TRBD2 (5 bases). The receptor was isolated from a human donor in good health. Source material: CD8+ T cells from PBMCs. CDR3 nucleotides: TGTGCCATCATTAGCGAGGACTACGAGCAGTACTTC. It yields the protein CAIISEDYEQYF.